The clone carrying this T cell receptor beta chain was seen more than once but under ten times. Its cognate antigen is unknown. The data originate from a study of blood T cells in healthy people across ages. Study overall: T cells yielded about one barcoded beta molecule per two cells through template switching.

The CDR3 totals 15 residues. Germline lookup yields CDR1 SGHRS and CDR2 YFSETQ. Trimming stripped 4 bases from V and 0 bases from J, with 11 bases between. Study-wide results and limits: Since the PBMCs were unsorted, naive and antigen-experienced cells could not be conclusively compared. Comparison with aged donors showed that long-lived donors had more naive CD4+ cells and higher diversity.

Then a second PCR, running roughly 6 to 11 cycles, was carried out with a sample-barcoded 5' primer and a J-beta primer mix. Tagging of each cDNA molecule was performed by a template-switch adaptor with 12 random nucleotides. TCRdb fed the 5' RACE reads into MiXCR, producing one record per CDR3 protein. The sample has 650,000 to 950,000 distinct CDR3 sequences, approximately 44% seen once. The source material was blood. This TCR was sampled from a man aged 55 to 70 in good health. The rearrangement links TRBV5-1 to TRBJ2-1, with D possibly matching TRBD1 (6 bases). CDR3 bases: TGCGCCAGCAGCAAGGACAGCAGCTCCTACAATGAGCAGTTCTTC. As protein: CASSKDSSSYNEQFF.